Sequencing of this T cell receptor beta chain was carried out in a study of blood T cell repertoires in COVID-19. In germline, CDR1 is LGHDT, CDR2 YNNKEL (reference sequence). The CDR3 is 13 residues long. Trimming stripped 0 bases from V and 15 bases from J, with 12 bases between. Only in-frame clones appear in the TCRdb table, and some are missing; sequencing was by immunoSEQ multiplex PCR. Of about 120,000 clones listed, about 81% are singletons. This chain joins TRBV3-1 (or the pseudogene TRBV3-2) and TRBJ1-6, with a tentative D call TRBD1 (5 bases). Sequencing used peripheral blood. This clonotype was obtained from a woman aged 45-60 years with acute or convalescent COVID-19. CDR3 nucleotide sequence: TGTGCCAGCAGCCAAGATTACGGACAAAACCTCCACTTT. Amino acids: CASSQDYGQNLHF.